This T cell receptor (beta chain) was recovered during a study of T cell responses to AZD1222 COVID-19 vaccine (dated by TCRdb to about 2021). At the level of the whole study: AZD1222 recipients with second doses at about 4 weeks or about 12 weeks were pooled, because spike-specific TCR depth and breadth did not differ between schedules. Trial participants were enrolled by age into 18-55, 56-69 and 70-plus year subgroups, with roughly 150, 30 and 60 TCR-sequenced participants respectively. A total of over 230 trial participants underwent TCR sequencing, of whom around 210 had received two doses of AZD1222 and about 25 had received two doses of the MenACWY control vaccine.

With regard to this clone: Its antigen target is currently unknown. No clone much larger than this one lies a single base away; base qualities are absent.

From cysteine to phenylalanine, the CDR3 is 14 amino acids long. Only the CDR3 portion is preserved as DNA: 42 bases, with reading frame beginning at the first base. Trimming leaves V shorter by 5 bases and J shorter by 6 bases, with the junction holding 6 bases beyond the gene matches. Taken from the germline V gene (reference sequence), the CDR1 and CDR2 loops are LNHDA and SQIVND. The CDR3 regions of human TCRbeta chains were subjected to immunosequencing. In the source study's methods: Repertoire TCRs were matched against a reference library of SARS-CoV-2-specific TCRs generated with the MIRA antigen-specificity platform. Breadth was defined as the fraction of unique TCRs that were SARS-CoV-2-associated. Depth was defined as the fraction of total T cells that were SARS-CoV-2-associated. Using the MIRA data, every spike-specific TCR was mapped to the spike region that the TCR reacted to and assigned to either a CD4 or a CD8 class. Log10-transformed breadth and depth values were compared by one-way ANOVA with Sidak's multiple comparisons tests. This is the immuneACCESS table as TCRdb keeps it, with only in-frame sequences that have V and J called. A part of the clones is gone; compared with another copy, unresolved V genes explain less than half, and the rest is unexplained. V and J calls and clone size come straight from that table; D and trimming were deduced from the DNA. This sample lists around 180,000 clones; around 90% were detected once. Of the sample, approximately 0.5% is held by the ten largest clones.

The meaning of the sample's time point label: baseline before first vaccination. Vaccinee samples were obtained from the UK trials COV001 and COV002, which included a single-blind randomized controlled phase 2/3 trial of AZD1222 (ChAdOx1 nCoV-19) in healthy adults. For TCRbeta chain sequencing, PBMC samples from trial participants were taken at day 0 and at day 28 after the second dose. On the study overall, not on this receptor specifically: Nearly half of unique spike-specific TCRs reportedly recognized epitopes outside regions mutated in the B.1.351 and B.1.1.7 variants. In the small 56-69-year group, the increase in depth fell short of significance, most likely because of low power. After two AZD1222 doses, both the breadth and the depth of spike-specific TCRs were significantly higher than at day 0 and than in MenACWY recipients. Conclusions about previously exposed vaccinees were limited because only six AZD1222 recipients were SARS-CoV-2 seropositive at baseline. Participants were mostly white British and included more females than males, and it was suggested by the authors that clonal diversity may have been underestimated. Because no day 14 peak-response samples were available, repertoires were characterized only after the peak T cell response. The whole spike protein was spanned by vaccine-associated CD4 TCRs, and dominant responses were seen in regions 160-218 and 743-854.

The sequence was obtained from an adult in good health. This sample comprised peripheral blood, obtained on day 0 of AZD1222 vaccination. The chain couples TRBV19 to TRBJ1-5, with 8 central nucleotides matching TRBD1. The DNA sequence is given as TGTGCCAGTAGTCTACAGGGGGTGGGTCAGCCCCAGCATTTT. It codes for CASSLQGVGQPQHF.